Shown below are 27 T cell receptor beta chains from a single sample sequenced in a study of blood T cell repertoires in COVID-19. Profiling relied on immunoSEQ multiplex PCR, and the TCRdb table lists in-frame clones only, not all of them. The table has approximately 130,000 clones, 81% seen once. The source material was peripheral blood. Receptor source: a woman between 55 and 75 years old with active or convalescent COVID-19.

The chain uses TRBV6-5 and TRBJ1-1; D possibly corresponds to TRBD1 (5 bases). V was shortened by 0 bases and J by 0 bases, with 11 bases between the two germline ends. The germline V gene has CDR1 MNHEY and CDR2 SVGAGI. The CDR3 is made up of 16 amino acids. As DNA, the CDR3 is TGTGCCAGCAGTTACTCCAAGGGGTCCATGAACACTGAAGCTTTCTTT. It yields the protein CASSYSKGSMNTEAFF.

The V call is TRBV2, the J call TRBJ1-6; D call uncertain. CDR3 length: 13 amino acids. V lost 0 bases and J 12 bases, leaving 9 bases between the germline ends. Germline V gene lookup returns CDR1 SNHLY and CDR2 FYNNEI. CDR3 amino acids: CASSEARGEPLHF. The CDR3 region has the DNA TGTGCCAGCAGTGAAGCGCGCGGGGAACCCCTCCACTTT.

V and J are TRBV5-6 and TRBJ1-5; D is undetermined. CDR1 is SGHDT, CDR2 YYEEEE, per germline. The CDR3 has 16 residues. V lost 6 bases and J 2 bases, leaving 18 bases between the germline ends. Written as DNA, the CDR3 is TGTGCCAGCAAGCTTTGGTTTGGGGAGGGCAATCAGCCCCAGCATTTT. It specifies CASKLWFGEGNQPQHF. The variable domain in full, with the rest retrieved from reference TRBV5-6 and TRBJ1-5, is DAGVTQSPTHLIKTRGQQVTLRCSPKSGHDTVSWYQQALGQGPQFIFQYYEEEERQRGNFPDRFSGHQFPNYSSELNVNALLLGDSALYLCASKLWFGEGNQPQHFGDGTRLSIL.

The chain couples TRBV5-4 to TRBJ2-1; no definite D call. V lost 3 bases and J 4 bases, leaving 14 bases between the germline ends. Per the germline V gene, CDR1 is SGHNT and CDR2 is YYREEE (reference sequence). The CDR3 totals 15 residues. The CDR3: CASSWNLEAYNEQFF. The CDR3 DNA sequence: TGTGCCAGCAGCTGGAACCTAGAGGCGTACAATGAGCAGTTCTTC. Full variable domain (rest looked up from reference TRBV5-4 and TRBJ2-1): ETGVTQSPTHLIKTRGQQVTLRCSSQSGHNTVSWYQQALGQGPQFIFQYYREEENGRGNFPPRFSGLQFPNYSSELNVNALELDDSALYLCASSWNLEAYNEQFFGPGTRLTVL.

The chain links TRBV27 to TRBJ1-2; TRBD1 matches at 9 bases. The CDR3 is 15 residues long. V lost 6 bases, J lost 2 bases, and 7 bases stayed unmatched. Germline V gives CDR1 MNHEY, CDR2 SMNVEV (reference sequence). Here the CDR3 DNA reads TGTGCCAGCAGGGGATCGGGACAGGGAAACTATGGCTACACCTTC. The encoded protein is CASRGSGQGNYGYTF.

This clone was detected a few times. The chain is built from TRBV28 and TRBJ1-2, with D tentatively TRBD1 (6 bases). The V gene's germline CDR1 is MDHEN and CDR2 SYDVKM. V lost 6 bases to trimming and J lost 0 bases, with 11 bases between them. The CDR3 length is 14 residues. CDR3 sequence: CASSPQGTNYGYTF. The DNA of the CDR3 is TGTGCCAGCAGCCCACAGGGAACTAACTATGGCTACACCTTC.

The chain has TRBV19 and TRBJ1-2, with D unresolved. The CDR3 has 13 residues. Trimming took 6 bases from V and 8 from J, leaving 16 bases between them. CDR1 is LNHDA and CDR2 is SQIVND in the germline V gene (reference sequence). The CDR3 bases are TGTGCCAGTAGCGCAAACATCTTGCTCGGCTACACCTTC. Translated: CASSANILLGYTF. Full variable domain (outside the CDR3, taken from reference TRBV19 and TRBJ1-2): DGGITQSPKYLFRKEGQNVTLSCEQNLNHDAMYWYRQDPGQGLRLIYYSQIVNDFQKGDIAEGYSVSREKKESFPLTVTSAQKNPTAFYLCASSANILLGYTFGSGTRLTVV.

This clone was observed once. CDR3 sequence reads: CASSSGQSYEQYF. The DNA of the CDR3 is TGTGCCAGCAGTTCGGGACAGAGCTACGAGCAGTACTTC. The chain recombines TRBV6-5 with TRBJ2-7; 7 nucleotides line up with TRBD1. The CDR3 loop spans 13 amino acids. Germline V gene lookup returns CDR1 MNHEY and CDR2 SVGAGI. V was clipped by 4 bases and J by 3 bases; unmatched bases: 3.

V usage is TRBV7-9 and J usage is TRBJ1-5; D is perhaps TRBD1 (6 bases). Germline lookup yields CDR1 SEHNR and CDR2 FQNEAQ (reference sequence). V was trimmed by 4 bases and J by 5 bases, leaving 12 bases between them. The CDR3 contains 14 residues. The DNA of the CDR3 is TGTGCCAGCAGCTCCGAGAAGGGGGATCAGCCCCAGCATTTT. It yields the protein CASSSEKGDQPQHF.

The genes are TRBV29-1 and TRBJ1-1; 7 positions agree with TRBD1. The CDR3 loop spans 12 amino acids. J was trimmed by 7 bases and V by 6 bases; bases with no gene match: 8. Germline V lookup: CDR1 SQVTM, CDR2 ANQGSEA. DNA of the CDR3: TGCAGCGTAGGACAGGCCGTCGGTGAAGCTTTCTTT. It is translated as CSVGQAVGEAFF. Together with reference TRBV29-1 and TRBJ1-1, the CDR3 gives the full variable domain: SAVISQKPSRDICQRGTSLTIQCQVDSQVTMMFWYRQQPGQSLTLIATANQGSEATYESGFVIDKFPISRPNLTFSTLTVSNMSPEDSSIYLCSVGQAVGEAFFGQGTRLTVV.

The gene calls are TRBV7-9 and TRBJ2-1; 8 bases align to TRBD2. V lost 5 bases, J lost 1 base, and 10 bases stayed unmatched. Germline loops: CDR1 SEHNR, CDR2 FQNEAQ (reference sequence). The CDR3 totals 17 residues. CDR3 nucleotides: TGTGCCAGCAGCCCGATAACTAGCGGATCTTCCTACAATGAGCAGTTCTTC. It translates to CASSPITSGSSYNEQFF.

J is TRBJ1-5 and V is TRBV19; perhaps TRBD1 as D (6 bases). This CDR3 has 14 residues. With 10 bases removed from V and 1 base from J, the gap between germline ends came to 14 bases. Germline V gene lookup returns CDR1 LNHDA and CDR2 SQIVND (reference sequence). The CDR3 bases are TGTGCCACCAAACAGGGAACGAGCAATCAGCCCCAGCATTTT. Translation: CATKQGTSNQPQHF.

This chain joins TRBV5-6 and TRBJ1-4; 8 bases are a match to TRBD1. Trimming took 5 bases from V and 0 from J; bases not matched to a gene: 12. This CDR3 has 18 amino acids. Germline V gene lookup returns CDR1 SGHDT and CDR2 YYEEEE. CDR3 sequence: CASRKVGQGDSTNEKLFF. Here the CDR3 DNA reads TGTGCCAGCAGAAAAGTAGGACAGGGAGATTCAACTAATGAAAAACTGTTTTTT.

The gene calls are TRBV6-5 and TRBJ1-2; possibly TRBD1 for D (5 bases). This CDR3 is built from 12 residues. CDR1 is MNHEY, CDR2 SVGAGI, per germline. Trimming took 10 bases from V and 2 from J, leaving 11 bases between them. CDR3 in amino acids: CATKRGNYGYTF. The CDR3 DNA sequence: TGTGCCACCAAAAGGGGAAACTATGGCTACACCTTC.

This clone was seen more than once but under ten times. The J gene is TRBJ2-3, the V gene TRBV4-2, with 7 bases fitting TRBD2. This CDR3 contains 15 residues. Looked up from germline, CDR1 is LGHNA and CDR2 is YNFKEQ. Trimming removed 2 bases from V and 2 bases from J; junction bases left unmatched: 4. The CDR3 nucleotides are TGTGCCAGCAGCCAACTAGCGGATTTCACAGATACGCAGTATTTT. It specifies CASSQLADFTDTQYF.

This clone was recorded only once. This chain links TRBV7-9 with TRBJ2-5; TRBD2 matches at 10 bases. Trimming took 5 bases from V and 6 from J; bases not matched to a gene: 9. Germline CDR1 reads SEHNR; CDR2 reads FQNEAQ (reference sequence). The CDR3 has 15 amino acids. The CDR3 bases are TGTGCCAGCAGCCAACAAGCGGGAGGGGTACAGACCCAGTACTTC. This sequence encodes CASSQQAGGVQTQYF. Full variable domain (outside the CDR3, taken from reference TRBV7-9 and TRBJ2-5): DTGVSQNPRHKITKRGQNVTFRCDPISEHNRLYWYRQTLGQGPEFLTYFQNEAQLEKSRLLSDRFSAERPKGSFSTLEIQRTEQGDSAMYLCASSQQAGGVQTQYFGPGTRLLVL.

The chain links TRBV28 to TRBJ1-4; D unclear. This CDR3 region has 13 residues. Trimming took off 4 bases at V and 10 bases at J, with 13 bases between the two ends. CDR1 is MDHEN, CDR2 SYDVKM, per germline. CDR3 nucleotide sequence: TGTGCCAGCAGTTCCCCCCAGGTGGGAAAACTGTTTTTT. Residues: CASSSPQVGKLFF.

The V gene is TRBV9, the J gene TRBJ2-1, with TRBD2 matching over 13 bases. Germline loops: CDR1 SGDLS, CDR2 YYNGEE. V dropped 4 bases and J dropped 8; count of bases not matched to a gene: 6. The CDR3 consists of 15 residues. CDR3 loop: CASSRTSGSAYEQFF. In nucleotides, the CDR3 is TGTGCCAGCAGCCGGACTAGCGGGAGCGCTTATGAGCAGTTCTTC.

This chain joins TRBV5-1 and TRBJ2-3, with D unclear. Germline lookup yields CDR1 SGHRS and CDR2 YFSETQ. V was cut by 4 bases and J by 6 bases, with 18 bases left in between. This CDR3 has 15 amino acids. CDR3 protein: CASSLRGEATDTQYF. CDR3 nucleotide sequence: TGCGCCAGCAGCCTACGCGGTGAGGCGACGGATACGCAGTATTTT.

This chain's CDR3 is CASQTGGAFF. DNA of the CDR3: TGTGCCAGCCAGACAGGGGGAGCTTTCTTT. V and J are TRBV19 and TRBJ1-1; 9 positions match TRBD1. The CDR3 covers 10 residues. Germline lookup yields CDR1 LNHDA and CDR2 SQIVND (reference sequence). Germline trimming cut 9 bases from V and 10 bases from J; bases unmatched to any gene: 3.

V and J are TRBV7-6 and TRBJ1-1, with D tentatively TRBD1 (6 bases). CDR1 is SGHVS, CDR2 FNYEAQ, per germline. V was clipped by 4 bases and J by 0 bases, with 15 bases between them. The CDR3 is 16 residues long. The CDR3 spells CASSSLPRGMNTEAFF. Here the CDR3 DNA reads TGTGCCAGCAGCTCGTTACCCAGGGGAATGAACACTGAAGCTTTCTTT. The whole variable domain, filled in from reference TRBV7-6 and TRBJ1-1, reads GAGVSQSPRYKVTKRGQDVALRCDPISGHVSLYWYRQALGQGPEFLTYFNYEAQQDKSGLPNDRFSAERPEGSISTLTIQRTEQRDSAMYRCASSSLPRGMNTEAFFGQGTRLTVV.

This chain joins TRBV5-4 and TRBJ2-7, with 13 positions matching TRBD2. With 3 bases clipped from V and 7 bases from J, the junction kept 7 bases outside the gene matches. This CDR3 has 15 residues. The germline V gene encodes CDR1 SGHNT and CDR2 YYREEE (reference sequence). Written as DNA, the CDR3 is TGTGCCAGCAGCTGGGGGACTAGCGGGACTGGGGAGCAGTACTTC. As protein: CASSWGTSGTGEQYF.

This clone has only one observation. This chain connects TRBV19 to TRBJ1-5; no clear D. The CDR3 length is 13 residues. V was clipped by 4 bases and J by 4 bases, with 8 bases between them. CDR1 is LNHDA and CDR2 is SQIVND in the germline V gene (reference sequence). CDR3 protein: CASSTLRNQPQHF. CDR3 bases: TGTGCCAGTAGTACCCTAAGAAATCAGCCCCAGCATTTT.

The chain has TRBV11-3 and TRBJ2-5, with D tentatively TRBD2 (5 bases). Germline V gene data show CDR1 as SGHNT and CDR2 as YENEEA. The CDR3 covers 13 residues. Trimming stripped 5 bases from V and 9 bases from J, with 16 bases between. The CDR3 is CASSPGRERAQYF. In DNA form, the CDR3 reads TGTGCCAGCAGCCCGGGTAGAGAGAGGGCCCAGTACTTC.

CDR3 DNA sequence: TGTGCCACCAGACTAGCGGGACGCACAGATACGCAGTATTTT. Translation: CATRLAGRTDTQYF. The V and J genes are TRBV6-5 and TRBJ2-3, with TRBD2 identical over 11 bases. After removal of 10 bases from V and 1 base from J, the junction contained 4 bases not matched to a gene. Germline V CDR1 and CDR2: MNHEY, SVGAGI. The CDR3 runs to 14 residues.

The rearrangement joins TRBV11-2 to TRBJ2-3; 11 bases fit TRBD1. Germline V gives CDR1 SGHAT, CDR2 FQNNGV. CDR3 size: 15 residues. Losses at the gene ends were 5 bases for V and 2 bases for J; bases not matched to a gene: 3. The CDR3 here is CASSPGQGVTDTQYF. The CDR3 nucleotides are TGTGCCAGCAGCCCGGGACAGGGGGTCACAGATACGCAGTATTTT.

This clone was seen only a few times. The chain joins TRBV28 to TRBJ1-5; no reliable D call. Trimming cost V 7 bases and J 5 bases, with 18 bases left between them. The CDR3 length is 15 residues. Germline CDR1 reads MDHEN; CDR2 reads SYDVKM. CDR3 sequence reads: CASNLWTPDYQPQHF. The CDR3, as DNA: TGTGCCAGCAACCTGTGGACTCCCGATTATCAGCCCCAGCATTTT.